These 18 T cell receptor beta chains originate from one sample sequenced in a study of shared clonotypes between healthy human individuals. Here immunoSEQ multiplex PCR was the method, and the copy in TCRdb shows in-frame clones only, minus some. The sample has 2 million to 2.5 million clones; approximately 94% are singletons. The sequencing sample was made of naive CD4+ T cells sorted from blood. Stated subset: CD45RA+ positively selected. The receptors were sampled from a man between 18 and 35 years old in good health.

A remark on this clone: At one of its ends the junction is not consistent with the germline gene, which may arise from a read error. The chain has TRBV4-3 and TRBJ2-1; 12 nucleotides match TRBD2. CDR1 LGHNA and CDR2 YSLEER come from the germline V gene. There are 17 residues in the CDR3. CDR3 protein: CASSPETSGSRYNEQFF. Here the CDR3 DNA reads TGCGCCAGTAGCCCAGAGACTAGCGGGAGTCGCTACAATGAGCAGTTCTTC.

The chain uses TRBV30 and TRBJ2-7; D is unresolved. Trimming stripped 2 bases from V and 3 bases from J, with 11 bases between. CDR1 and CDR2 from the germline V gene are GTSNPN and SVGIG (reference sequence). The CDR3 is 13 residues long. The CDR3 is CAWSSGESYEQYF. DNA of the CDR3: TGTGCCTGGAGTTCCGGTGAGAGCTACGAGCAGTACTTC.

Concerning this clone itself: Other DNA sequences within the sample encode an identical CDR3. V and J are TRBV19 and TRBJ2-5; D perhaps matches TRBD1 (6 bases). Germline CDR1 is LNHDA and CDR2 is SQIVND (reference sequence). CDR3 length equals 13 residues. Trimming took 3 bases from V and 5 from J, leaving 10 bases between them. The CDR3 coding sequence is TGTGCCAGTAGTATGAACAGGGCGGAGACCCAGTACTTC. Translating it yields CASSMNRAETQYF.

The gene calls are TRBV19 and TRBJ2-5; D tentatively reads TRBD1 or TRBD2 (6 bases each). The CDR3 is 13 residues long. The V and J ends lost 6 bases and 1 base respectively, with 9 bases between them. Per the germline V gene, CDR1 is LNHDA and CDR2 is SQIVND (reference sequence). The CDR3 protein is CASRGGSQETQYF. The CDR3 DNA reads as TGTGCCAGTAGAGGGGGGTCCCAAGAGACCCAGTACTTC.

The CDR3 region is CASSPRDRIESSGNTIYF. The CDR3 DNA reads as TGCGCCAGCAGCCCCCGGGACAGAATCGAGTCTTCTGGAAACACCATATATTTT. The V gene is TRBV5-1, the J gene TRBJ1-3; 7 bases are shared with TRBD1. J lost 1 base, V lost 4 bases, and 14 bases had no gene match. The length of the CDR3 is 18 residues. In germline, CDR1 is SGHRS, CDR2 YFSETQ.

The chain recombines TRBV5-4 with TRBJ2-3; 9 nucleotides align to TRBD1. Trimming at V came to 3 bases and at J to 1 base, leaving 6 bases not matched to a gene. Germline CDR1 reads SGHNT; CDR2 reads YYREEE (reference sequence). This CDR3 spans 16 amino acids. The chain's CDR3 is CASSSTGGARTDTQYF. CDR3 coding DNA: TGTGCCAGCAGCTCCACAGGGGGCGCTCGCACAGATACGCAGTATTTT.

On this clone itself: Other DNA sequences in this sample translate to the same CDR3. The gene calls are TRBV30 and TRBJ2-7; unclear D gene. The CDR3 length is 12 residues. The V gene's germline CDR1 is GTSNPN and CDR2 SVGIG (reference sequence). Trimming took off 3 bases at V and 2 bases at J, with 8 bases between the two ends. Here the CDR3 DNA reads TGTGCCTGGAGGGGCGGACCCTACGAGCAGTACTTC. Its translation is CAWRGGPYEQYF.

This chain links TRBV30 with TRBJ2-3, with D possibly being TRBD1 or TRBD2 (5 bases each). This CDR3 region has 14 residues. Germline V lookup: CDR1 GTSNPN, CDR2 SVGIG (reference sequence). V was clipped by 1 base and J by 10 bases, with 18 bases between them. The CDR3 DNA is TGTGCCTGGAGTGCTCCACCGGGGCAGTACCCGCAGTATTTT. The encoded protein is CAWSAPPGQYPQYF.

The DNA for the CDR3 is TGTGCCAGCAGCCAACTGGAGGGCCATAAGGTCGGGGAGCTGTTTTTT. Translating gives CASSQLEGHKVGELFF. V and J are TRBV14 and TRBJ2-2; a possible D gene is TRBD2 (6 bases). Trimming removed 2 bases from V and 7 bases from J, with 17 bases in between. The CDR3 has 16 residues. CDR1 is SGHDN, CDR2 FVKESK, per germline.

This chain links TRBV9 with TRBJ2-2, with 10 bases identical to TRBD2. CDR1 and CDR2 from the germline V gene are SGDLS and YYNGEE. V shed 4 bases and J 2 bases; nucleotides not matched to a gene: 11. The CDR3 has 18 residues. The CDR3: CASSPIRAGGLNTGELFF. The DNA of the CDR3 is TGTGCCAGCAGCCCAATCCGAGCGGGGGGGCTAAACACCGGGGAGCTGTTTTTT.

The genes are TRBV7-9 and TRBJ2-3, with TRBD2 as a possible D gene (5 bases). The V and J ends lost 5 bases and 4 bases respectively, with 13 bases between them. CDR3 length: 14 amino acids. Germline CDR1 reads SEHNR; CDR2 reads FQNEAQ (reference sequence). The CDR3 sequence: CASSKGLGSDTQYF. CDR3 nucleotides: TGTGCCAGCAGCAAAGGACTGGGGTCAGATACGCAGTATTTT.

The rearrangement joins TRBV25-1 to TRBJ1-2; perhaps TRBD1 as D (5 bases). V lost 5 bases and J 8 bases, leaving 12 bases between the germline ends. CDR3 length: 12 amino acids. From germline, CDR1 is MGHDK and CDR2 SYGVNS. CDR3 in DNA: TGTGCCAGCAGTCGGCAGGGACTGGGCTACACCTTC. The encoded protein is CASSRQGLGYTF.

The chain recombines TRBV5-6 with TRBJ2-1, with D maybe TRBD2 (6 bases). The V gene's germline CDR1 is SGHDT and CDR2 YYEEEE. CDR3 length: 15 residues. The V end was cut by 3 bases, the J end by 2 bases, with 12 bases between. This CDR3 is CASSYLGGAYNEQFF. CDR3 DNA: TGTGCCAGCAGCTATCTCGGCGGGGCCTACAATGAGCAGTTCTTC.

The count of this clone is one. The chain couples TRBV7-2 to TRBJ2-7, with TRBD2 matching 11 bases. With V trimmed by 4 bases and J by 2 bases, 7 bases remained unmatched. The CDR3 consists of 16 residues. Germline loops: CDR1 SGHTA, CDR2 FQGNSA. CDR3 DNA: TGTGCCAGCAGCTCGCTCACTAGCGGGAGTCCCTACGAGCAGTACTTC. Amino acid sequence: CASSSLTSGSPYEQYF. Using reference TRBV7-2 and TRBJ2-7 for the parts outside the CDR3, the full variable domain is GAGVSQSPSNKVTEKGKDVELRCDPISGHTALYWYRQSLGQGLEFLIYFQGNSAPDKSGLPSDRFSAERTGGSVSTLTIQRTQQEDSAVYLCASSSLTSGSPYEQYFGPGTRLTVT.

The chain carries TRBV30 and TRBJ2-1; 9 bases line up with TRBD2. Trimming took 2 bases from V and 3 from J; bases not matched to a gene: 5. This CDR3 contains 15 residues. In germline, CDR1 is GTSNPN, CDR2 SVGIG (reference sequence). The CDR3 DNA reads TGTGCCTGGAGTATAGCGGGGGCCCTCTACAATGAGCAGTTCTTC. It is translated as CAWSIAGALYNEQFF.

A few counts support this clone. The V gene is TRBV5-1, the J gene TRBJ1-4, with no clear D. Germline loops: CDR1 SGHRS, CDR2 YFSETQ. This CDR3 region has 14 residues. V was shortened by 0 bases and J by 6 bases, with 9 bases between the two germline ends. For the CDR3, the DNA is TGCGCCAGCAGCTTGGGTGGGCTGGATGAAAAACTGTTTTTT. Residues: CASSLGGLDEKLFF. The variable domain in full, completed from reference TRBV5-1 and TRBJ1-4, reads KAGVTQTPRYLIKTRGQQVTLSCSPISGHRSVSWYQQTPGQGLQFLFEYFSETQRNKGNFPGRFSGRQFSNSRSEMNVSTLELGDSALYLCASSLGGLDEKLFFGSGTQLSVL.

This chain uses TRBV10-3 with TRBJ2-3; tentatively, D is TRBD1 (6 bases). The CDR3 is 15 residues long. V lost 9 bases, J lost 2 bases, and 18 bases lay in between. Germline CDR1 reads ENHRY; CDR2 reads SYGVKD. The CDR3 DNA sequence: TGTGCCATGAGCCGGTTGGACAGCGCCACAGATACGCAGTATTTT. Translated: CAMSRLDSATDTQYF.

The chain links TRBV5-1 to TRBJ1-6; D gene unclear. CDR1 and CDR2 (germline): SGHRS, YFSETQ. Trimming left V 0 bases short and J 8 bases short, with 15 bases between. The length of the CDR3 is 16 residues. Written as DNA, the CDR3 is TGCGCCAGCAGCTTGGACTTCCCGACGGGTGATTCACCCCTCCACTTT. It yields the protein CASSLDFPTGDSPLHF.